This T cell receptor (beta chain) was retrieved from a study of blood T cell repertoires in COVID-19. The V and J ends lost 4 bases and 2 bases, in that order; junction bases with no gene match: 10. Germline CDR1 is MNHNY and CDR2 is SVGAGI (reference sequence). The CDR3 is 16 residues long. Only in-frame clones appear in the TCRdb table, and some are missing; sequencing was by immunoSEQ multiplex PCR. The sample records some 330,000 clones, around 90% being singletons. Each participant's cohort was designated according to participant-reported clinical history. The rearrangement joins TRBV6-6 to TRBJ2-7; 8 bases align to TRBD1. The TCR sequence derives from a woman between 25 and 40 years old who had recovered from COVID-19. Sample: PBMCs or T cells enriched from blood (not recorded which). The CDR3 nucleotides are TGTGCCAGCAGTTCACCGGGCAGGGGGCGTCCCTACGAGCAGTACTTC. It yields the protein CASSSPGRGRPYEQYF.